The TCR beta chain described here comes from a study of blood T cell repertoires in COVID-19. The protocol was immunoSEQ multiplex PCR, while the TCRdb copy is restricted to in-frame clones and leaves out a portion. The repertoire holds about 160,000 clones, with 80% as singletons. Those enrolled, adults aged roughly 18 to 89 years, came from about two dozen US areas. CDR3 length equals 14 residues. Trimming removed 1 base from V and 2 bases from J, with 7 bases in between. Germline V gene sequence: CDR1 MNHEY, CDR2 SVGAGI. This receptor was obtained from a woman aged 60-70 years who had recovered from COVID-19. The chain recombines TRBV6-5 with TRBJ2-3; D unclear. Sequenced input: PBMCs or T cells enriched from blood (not recorded which). CDR3 residues: CASSYWQNTDTQYF. CDR3 DNA: TGTGCCAGCAGTTACTGGCAGAACACAGATACGCAGTATTTT.